This is a list of T cell receptor beta chains from one sample in a study of read filtering for tumor transcriptome and immune sequencing. TCRdb re-analysed the reads in MiXCR, keeping a single row per CDR3 protein. The table has about 39,000 distinct CDR3 sequences, 13% to 15% seen once. Sequenced: a population of CD138-negative cells sorted from bone marrow. The receptors shown here come from a donor at least 40 years old with multiple myeloma. CDR3s include the opening cysteine and the closing phenylalanine or tryptophan. A D gene is named only where the DNA matches it firmly. Size tells how often a clone was seen (once, few, many) or the class of an expanded clone, and some rows leave it out.

>14|TRBV13|.|TRBJ1-5|.
TGTGCCAGCAGCTTAAGGGCAGACAATCAGCCCCAGCATTTC
CASSLRADNQPQHF
>14|TRBV5-1|many|TRBJ2-7|TRBD1
TGCGCCAGCAGCTTGGTACAGGGGGCATACGAGCAGTACTTC
CASSLVQGAYEQYF
>14|TRBV5-1|many|TRBJ2-7|TRBD1
TGCGCCAGCAGCCCCGGGACAGGGTGGTACGAGCAGTACTTC
CASSPGTGWYEQYF
>18|TRBV28|many|TRBJ1-5|TRBD1
TGTGCCAGCAGTCGACCCAGGGGGCTCAAGTGGGGCAATCAGCCCCAGCATTTT
CASSRPRGLKWGNQPQHF
>15|TRBV20-1|many|TRBJ1-1|.
TGCAGTGCTCGGGAGGAACACCAACCAAACACTGAAGCTTTCTTT
CSAREEHQPNTEAFF
>14|TRBV14|many|TRBJ2-2|.
TGTGCCAGCAGCCAAACCCCCGGCACCGGGGAGCTGTTTTTT
CASSQTPGTGELFF
>14|TRBV13|many|TRBJ1-1|.
TGTGCCAGCAGCCCTCGACTGGCGAACACTGAAGCTTTCTTT
CASSPRLANTEAFF
>14|TRBV29-1|many|TRBJ2-4|.
TGCAGCGTTGAAAACCGTTTAGCCAAAAACATTCAGTACTTC
CSVENRLAKNIQYF
>15|TRBV5-1|many|TRBJ2-3|.
TGCGCCAGCAGCTTGGGGGACCCTAGCACAGATACGCAGTATTTT
CASSLGDPSTDTQYF
>11|TRBV20-1|many|TRBJ2-1|.
TGCAGTGCTAGTCCGGCTAGGACCCAGTTCTTC
CSASPARTQFF
>14|TRBV4-1|many|TRBJ1-5|TRBD1
TGCGCCAGCAGCCTAGGGACAGCCTATCAGCCCCAGCATTTT
CASSLGTAYQPQHF
>15|TRBV27|many|TRBJ1-1|.
TGTGCCAGCAGTCGGGGCAGGGGCAGCGGCACTGAAGCTTTCTTT
CASSRGRGSGTEAFF
>15|TRBV5-4|many|TRBJ2-1|TRBD1
TGTGCCAGCAGCCAAGGGACAGGGGGTCAGCATGAGCAGTTCTTC
CASSQGTGGQHEQFF
>11|TRBV7-9|medium-sized|TRBJ2-1|.
TGTGCCAGCAGCTTAAATGACGGGCAGTTCTTC
CASSLNDGQFF
>12|TRBV30|many|TRBJ2-1|.
TGTGCCTGTGAGAAGGGAAACAATGAGCAGTTCTTC
CACEKGNNEQFF
>12|TRBV28|many|TRBJ1-5|.
TGTGCCAGCAGCCCTGTCAATCAGCCCCAGCATTTT
CASSPVNQPQHF
>15|TRBV7-8|.|TRBJ2-1|TRBD1
TGTGCCAGCAGCCCCCGGGACAGGGGGCGAAATGAGCAGTTCTTC
CASSPRDRGRNEQFF
>14|TRBV29-1|many|TRBJ2-2|.
TGCAGCGTCGAGGGTCTTCTGAACACCGGGGAGCTGTTTTTT
CSVEGLLNTGELFF
>18|TRBV7-3|few|TRBJ2-2|TRBD2
TGTGCCAGCAGCTTAATTGGGGCCTCGGCTAGCGGGACGGGGGAGCTGTTTTTT
CASSLIGASASGTGELFF
>16|TRBV29-1|many|TRBJ2-1|.
TGCAGCGTTGAAGATCGAGGGGGTGGCTCCTACAATGAGCAGTTCTTC
CSVEDRGGGSYNEQFF
>18|TRBV7-9|.|TRBJ2-1|TRBD2
TGTGCCAGCAGCGCCCGCGGACTAGCGGGAGGGCTTCTCAATGAGCAGTTCTTC
CASSARGLAGGLLNEQFF
>15|TRBV18|many|TRBJ1-1|TRBD1
TGTGCCAGCTCCTCCGACAGGGGTCGGAACACTGAAGCTTTCTTT
CASSSDRGRNTEAFF
>15|TRBV11-2|many|TRBJ1-2|.
TGTGCCAGCAGCTCACTTTGGCGGGGCACCTATGGCTACACCTTC
CASSSLWRGTYGYTF
>15|TRBV20-1|medium-sized|TRBJ2-5|TRBD1
TGCAGTGCTAGAGATATAGGACAGGGGGCGGATTCCCAGTACTTC
CSARDIGQGADSQYF
>14|TRBV12-5|many|TRBJ2-3|.
TGTGCTAGTGGTTGGGGGACTAGCACAGATACGCAGTATTTT
CASGWGTSTDTQYF
>15|TRBV7-6|many|TRBJ1-6|.
TGTGCCAGCAGCTTCGGAAGTGGCCCCGGATCACCCCTCCACTTT
CASSFGSGPGSPLHF
>15|TRBV2|many|TRBJ2-3|.
TGTGCCAGCAGTGAACGGCAGGGCATCACAGATACGCAGTATTTT
CASSERQGITDTQYF
>15|TRBV4-1|many|TRBJ2-2|.
TGCGCCAGCAGCCAAGACGGGTTAAACACCGGGGAGCTGTTTTTT
CASSQDGLNTGELFF
>13|TRBV20-1|many|TRBJ2-3|TRBD2
TGCAGTGCTACGCGGGGGAGCACAGATACGCAGTATTTT
CSATRGSTDTQYF
>15|TRBV29-1|many|TRBJ1-1|TRBD1
TGCAGCGCCAAGGGGACAGGGGGGCAGAACACTGAAGCTTTCTTT
CSAKGTGGQNTEAFF
>14|TRBV2|.|TRBJ1-6|.
TGTGCCAGCAGTAACGGAGGGTATAATTCGCCCCTCCACTTT
CASSNGGYNSPLHF
>16|TRBV20-1|many|TRBJ2-5|TRBD1
TGCAGTGCTCCAAATCCGCAGGGGGCCTTTCAAGAGACCCAGTACTTC
CSAPNPQGAFQETQYF
>14|TRBV5-4|many|TRBJ2-7|.
TGTGCCAGCAGCTTGGATCGGGGGCCCTACGAGCAGTACTTC
CASSLDRGPYEQYF
>15|TRBV11-3|many|TRBJ2-1|.
TGTGCCAGCAGCGTCAGGGGCGGAGGCTACAATGAGCAGTTCTTC
CASSVRGGGYNEQFF
>17|TRBV7-2|.|TRBJ1-2|.
TGTGCCAGCAGCTCTCGTCGTAGAGGAGAGGATAACTATGGCTACACCTTC
CASSSRRRGEDNYGYTF
>15|TRBV11-1|many|TRBJ2-2|.
TGTGCCAGCGGACTTGGCGGGGCTGGCACCGGGGAGCTGTTTTTT
CASGLGGAGTGELFF
>11|TRBV20-1|many|TRBJ2-5|.
TGCAGTGCTGGGATAGGGGAGACCCAGTACTTC
CSAGIGETQYF
>13|TRBV3-1|medium-sized|TRBJ2-1|.
TGTGCCAGCAGCCAAGATTTGGTAGGCGAGCAGTTCTTC
CASSQDLVGEQFF
>14|TRBV7-9|.|TRBJ2-5|TRBD1
TGTGCCAGCATTCCGGGACAGGGGCGGGAGACCCAGTACTTC
CASIPGQGRETQYF
>14|TRBV6-1|.|TRBJ1-2|TRBD1
TGTGCCAGCGCCAAGGACAGGGCCAACTATGGCTACACCTTC
CASAKDRANYGYTF
>14|TRBV11-2|many|TRBJ2-5|.
TGTGCCAGCAACCATCAAAGTGCGAAAGAGACCCAGTACTTC
CASNHQSAKETQYF
>13|TRBV30|many|TRBJ2-7|.
TGTGCCTGGAGCGCCCCGATCCGGGGCGAGCAGTACTTC
CAWSAPIRGEQYF
>13|TRBV19|many|TRBJ2-3|.
TGTGCCAGTAGGGTCGAGGGCACAGATACGCAGTATTTT
CASRVEGTDTQYF
>15|TRBV20-1|many|TRBJ1-1|.
TGCAGTGCTAGAATAAGGGGAGGAACGAACACTGAAGCTTTCTTT
CSARIRGGTNTEAFF
>15|TRBV29-1|many|TRBJ1-5|.
TGCAGCGTAACCCAGGGAGGAGGAAGCAATCAGCCCCAGCATTTT
CSVTQGGGSNQPQHF
>15|TRBV11-2|many|TRBJ2-4|TRBD1
TGTGCCAGCACCAAGCCGGGACAGGGTAAAAACATTCAGTACTTC
CASTKPGQGKNIQYF
>16|TRBV11-2|medium-sized|TRBJ2-1|.
TGTGCCAGCAGCCCCATCGGAGTTAGCTCCTACAATGAGCAGTTCTTC
CASSPIGVSSYNEQFF
>14|TRBV12-3/TRBV12-4|.|TRBJ2-1|TRBD2
TGTGCCAGCAGTGATGCGGGGGCCTACAATGAGCAGTTCTTC
CASSDAGAYNEQFF
>15|TRBV4-1|many|TRBJ2-1|TRBD2
TGCGCCAGCAGCCAAACCGGGACTAGCCACAATGAGCAGTTCTTC
CASSQTGTSHNEQFF
>15|TRBV6-5|medium-sized|TRBJ2-1|.
TGTGCCAGCAGTTGGGCTGGGACTTCGAGGAATGAGCAGTTCTTC
CASSWAGTSRNEQFF
>13|TRBV29-1|many|TRBJ1-1|TRBD1
TGCAGCGTTTTACAGGGGGGCGTCACTGAAGCTTTCTTT
CSVLQGGVTEAFF
>16|TRBV3-1|many|TRBJ2-3|.
TGTGCCAGCAGCCTTACCGGGAGCGAACTCACAGATACGCAGTATTTT
CASSLTGSELTDTQYF
>16|TRBV7-2|many|TRBJ2-3|TRBD1
TGTGCCAGCAGCTCCGCGACAGGGGGCGCTTCAGATACGCAGTATTTT
CASSSATGGASDTQYF